Listed here are 9 T cell receptor beta chains from one sample, sequenced in a study of Tregs in tolerant kidney transplant recipients. Related graft donors supplied nonmyeloablative bone marrow transplants, and mixed chimerism was transient. TCRdb's table, derived via immunoSEQ multiplex PCR, lists solely in-frame clones and lacks some. The top ten hold around 1.6% of the sample, which has approximately 82,000 clones, approximately 93% seen once. This specimen consisted of CD4+ T cells from blood (PBMCs), obtained 12 months after the transplant. The receptor source for this set is a human patient who received a combined kidney and bone marrow transplant. The T cells may come from the graft donor.

This CDR3 reads CASSPRRGARQETQYF. CDR3 nucleotides: TGTGCCAGCAGCCCGCGGAGGGGAGCTAGACAAGAGACCCAGTACTTC. The chain is built from TRBV7-2 and TRBJ2-5; D might be TRBD2 (6 bases). This CDR3 contains 16 residues. The V end lost 5 bases, the J end lost 2 bases, and 18 bases lay between the germline ends. Germline loops: CDR1 SGHTA, CDR2 FQGNSA.

This clone appeared once. This rearrangement joins TRBV4-2 to TRBJ2-2, with TRBD2 matching 11 bases. The ends lost 6 bases at V and 2 bases at J; junction bases unmatched: 5. The length of the CDR3 is 16 residues. CDR1 and CDR2 (germline): LGHNA, YNFKEQ. This CDR3 is CASRKTSGSNTGELFF. The CDR3 coding sequence is TGTGCCAGCAGAAAAACTAGCGGGAGTAACACCGGGGAGCTGTTTTTT.

The rearrangement links TRBV11-3 to TRBJ2-7; maybe TRBD2 (5 bases). The CDR3 length is 13 residues. Between the trimmed V and J ends, which lost 8 bases and 0 bases, there was a span of 11 bases. The germline V gene has CDR1 SGHNT and CDR2 YENEEA. CDR3 DNA: TGTGCCAGCTTGGAGCGGAGCTCCTACGAGCAGTACTTC. This translates into CASLERSSYEQYF.

The chain combines TRBV6-5 with TRBJ1-1; a possible D gene is TRBD1 (6 bases). Trimming took 0 bases from V and 5 from J, leaving 13 bases between them. The CDR3 contains 15 residues. Germline V gene sequence: CDR1 MNHEY, CDR2 SVGAGI. The CDR3 is CASSYSQGGGTEAFF. The CDR3 nucleotides are TGTGCCAGCAGTTACTCTCAGGGAGGGGGTACTGAAGCTTTCTTT.

This chain uses TRBV10-3 with TRBJ2-3; 7 bases align to TRBD2. CDR1 ENHRY and CDR2 SYGVKD come from the germline V gene. Unmatched junction bases numbered 9, after V lost 3 bases and J lost 6 bases. This CDR3 comprises 15 residues. The CDR3 protein is CAISDGGRVSDTQYF. CDR3 bases: TGTGCCATCAGTGATGGGGGGAGGGTCTCCGATACGCAGTATTTT.

The J gene is TRBJ2-3, the V gene TRBV4-3; D remains unclear. Germline assignment: CDR1 LGHNA and CDR2 YSLEER. The CDR3 runs 14 residues. Trimming took 0 bases from V and 5 from J, leaving 9 bases between them. The CDR3 DNA is TGCGCCAGCAGCCAAGATGAACACAGAGATACGCAGTATTTT. Its translation: CASSQDEHRDTQYF.

The chain carries TRBV7-6 and TRBJ2-7; 8 bases fit TRBD2. Germline CDR1 reads SGHVS; CDR2 reads FNYEAQ. Losses at the gene ends were 0 bases for V and 4 bases for J; bases not matched to a gene: 5. CDR3 length: 15 residues. The CDR3 DNA sequence: TGTGCCAGCAGCTTAGCGCCCCGGGAGGGGTACGAGCAGTACTTC. Translation: CASSLAPREGYEQYF. Using reference TRBV7-6 and TRBJ2-7 for the parts outside the CDR3, the full variable domain is GAGVSQSPRYKVTKRGQDVALRCDPISGHVSLYWYRQALGQGPEFLTYFNYEAQQDKSGLPNDRFSAERPEGSISTLTIQRTEQRDSAMYRCASSLAPREGYEQYFGPGTRLTVT.

This chain connects TRBV27 to TRBJ2-6; D possibly corresponds to TRBD2 (5 bases). This CDR3 contains 15 residues. The V gene's germline CDR1 is MNHEY and CDR2 SMNVEV (reference sequence). V was pared by 5 bases and J by 5 bases, with 13 bases between. The CDR3 DNA sequence: TGTGCCAGCAGTCTGGCGGGTACCCGGGCCAACGTCCTGACTTTC. Protein: CASSLAGTRANVLTF.

V gene TRBV7-9 combines with J gene TRBJ1-2; TRBD1 agrees at 7 bases. The CDR3 sequence is 14 residues long. The junction had 10 bases not matched to a gene; V was cut back by 5 bases and J by 7 bases. Germline lookup yields CDR1 SEHNR and CDR2 FQNEAQ (reference sequence). The CDR3 coding sequence is TGTGCCAGCAGCGCGGGACAGAGTGGAGGTGGCTACACCTTC. Translating it yields CASSAGQSGGGYTF. Using reference TRBV7-9 and TRBJ1-2 for the parts outside the CDR3, the full variable domain is DTGVSQNPRHKITKRGQNVTFRCDPISEHNRLYWYRQTLGQGPEFLTYFQNEAQLEKSRLLSDRFSAERPKGSFSTLEIQRTEQGDSAMYLCASSAGQSGGGYTFGSGTRLTVV.